This T cell receptor (beta chain) was found in a study of neurological immune-mediated disorders. In its sample, this clonotype was seen a few times. Its cognate antigen is unknown. A single run covered 15-18 subjects with over 190 million TCR-beta sequences. TCRdb re-analysed the 5' RACE reads in MiXCR, keeping a single row per CDR3 protein. The profile shows some 38,000 distinct CDR3 sequences, over 12% of them singletons. The CDR3 consists of 13 residues. The germline gives CDR1 KGHSH, CDR2 LQKENI. V was trimmed by 2 bases and J by 9 bases, leaving 8 bases between them. Points from the study as a whole: The highest TCR clonal expansion occurred in HTLV-1-associated myelopathy; multiple sclerosis fell below healthy controls. There were no CDR3 amino acid sequences shared by expanded clones across subjects, a result suggesting private repertoires in all groups.

The receptor's source is a woman in her 50s with HTLV-1-associated myelopathy (HAM/TSP). Sample: PBMCs. The rearrangement links TRBV18 to TRBJ1-6; unclear D gene. CDR3 sequence (DNA): TGTGCCAGCTCACCAGGGGAAGGTTCACCCCTCCACTTT. Residues: CASSPGEGSPLHF.